This T cell receptor (beta chain) originates from a study of blood T cell repertoires in COVID-19. Repertoires were generated with immunoSEQ multiplex PCR, while TCRdb's copy carries only in-frame clones and drops some. The repertoire has hundreds of thousands of clones, roughly 90% of them found once; the top ten carry about 8.4%. Germline values: CDR1 LNHNV, CDR2 YYDKDF (reference sequence). The CDR3 length is 14 residues. The V gene lost 6 bases and the J gene lost 1 base, with 11 bases spanning the gap. Clinical history reported by participants formed the basis on which cohorts were assigned. This receptor was identified in a woman aged 25 to 39 who had recovered from COVID-19. The chain carries TRBV15 and TRBJ2-3; TRBD1 might be the D (5 bases). The sequencing sample was made of PBMCs or T cells enriched from blood (not recorded which). CDR3 loop: CATRRQGGTDTQYF. The CDR3 nucleotides read TGTGCCACCAGGAGGCAGGGCGGCACAGATACGCAGTATTTT.